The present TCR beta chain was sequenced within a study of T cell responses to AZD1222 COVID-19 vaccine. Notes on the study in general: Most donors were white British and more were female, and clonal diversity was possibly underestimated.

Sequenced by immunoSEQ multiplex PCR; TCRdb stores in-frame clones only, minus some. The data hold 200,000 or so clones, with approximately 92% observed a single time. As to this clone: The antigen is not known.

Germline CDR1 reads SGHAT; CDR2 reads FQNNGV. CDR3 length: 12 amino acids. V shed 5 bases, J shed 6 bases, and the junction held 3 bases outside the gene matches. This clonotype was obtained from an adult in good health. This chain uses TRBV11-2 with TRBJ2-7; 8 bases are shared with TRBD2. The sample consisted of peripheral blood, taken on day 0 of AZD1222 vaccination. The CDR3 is CASSPTSVEQYF. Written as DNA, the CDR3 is TGTGCCAGCAGCCCGACTAGCGTCGAGCAGTACTTC.